This T cell receptor (beta chain) was recorded in a study of cytomegalovirus exposure and HLA in healthy donors (dated by TCRdb to about 2017). Describing the broader study: According to an earlier analysis of a few hundred of the donors, some 180 million T cells yielded 100 million or so unique TCR beta sequences and less than 300 Gb of sequence data. About 300 gigabases of sequencing data and around 85 million unique TCR sequences made up an early release that covered roughly 670 HLA-typed donors. Of the roughly 400 genotyped donors, roughly 80% were placed in the genetic ancestry cluster associated with self-reported Caucasian donors. The study aimed to test whether signatures of past pathogen exposure could be identified by cataloging public T cell receptors. Using immunosequencing, the study profiled T cell repertoires from 550 to 750 subjects and related those repertoires to cytomegalovirus serostatus. In addition to the first cohort of approximately 650 subjects, a separate validation cohort of 120 different subjects was used. To predict cytomegalovirus infection status, the study combined high-throughput TCR immunosequencing, statistical association of individual TCRs with disease status, and machine learning. In a later analysis, previously published TCR beta repertoires from roughly 710 donors were re-analyzed and high-resolution HLA genotyping was added so that TCR occurrence patterns could be studied. The later analysis used no new phenotypic data to find candidate immune exposures, relying instead on TCR beta sequences and their occurrence across donors. To decide whether each TCR beta V gene segment behaved as functional or pseudogenic, an earlier analysis of approximately 620 of the donors relied on high-throughput TCR beta sequencing. Donor age, sex, ethnicity and CMV serostatus were collected together with the repertoire data. Genome-wide SNP genotypes for about 60% of the 666 donors were used in a later genetic analysis, which treated that subset as a discovery cohort. All discovery cohort repertoires had been generated using a single sequencing platform. HLA typing covered class I and class II loci at four-digit resolution. The number of donors typed differed by locus, with 629-630 for A, B, C, DRB1 and DQB1, around 520 for DQA1, approximately 570 for DPA1, and some 440 for DPB1. Because of strong linkage in the cohort, five DR-DQ haplotypes were treated as single units for association and clustering. Among about 390 genotyped donors of the cohort, an average of approximately 250,000 unique TCR beta nucleotide sequences were sequenced per donor, roughly 18% of them non-productive. The paper's findings and limits, for the study overall: Some IMGT-functional V segments, including TRBV6-2 and TRBV6-3, could not be distinguished by the 87-base-pair reads and were therefore excluded. Assigning TCR associations to individual alleles was difficult when HLA alleles, especially DR and DQ, strongly co-occurred. A later analysis found that HLA-associated TCR beta chains were more clonally expanded and had lower generation probabilities than equally common non-associated chains. A few of the identified cytomegalovirus-associated TCR beta chains were confirmed in vitro to be specific for cytomegalovirus antigens. The cohort was sequenced for TCR beta chains only, and without alpha or paired-chain data the features that could be detected were limited. Sequencing depth was assumed to be roughly uniform across donors in the presence/absence analyses, though that assumption may not hold. Several of the top co-occurrence clusters appeared to be linked to parvovirus B19, influenza, CMV and Epstein-Barr virus, according to a later analysis. Most CMV-associated TCR beta chains appeared to be HLA-restricted in a later analysis, and the HLA associations seemed to be driven largely by CMV exposure. Most TCR sequences were seen in very few donors, while some public TCRs were found in many individuals. An association between a missense DCLRE1C variant and V-gene and J-gene trimming of TCR beta chains was found in a later genetic analysis and replicated in an independent cohort. Immune exposure information for the cohort was limited to CMV serostatus. A later analysis found that TCR association rates varied across HLA loci, with DRB1 alleles showing the most associated TCRs and HLA-C alleles the fewest. Specific HLA alleles were associated with 16,951 TCR beta sequences at a false discovery rate of 0.05 in a later analysis. In the study, about 150 TCR beta chains were listed as associated with cytomegalovirus. Broadly in line with IMGT annotations, most TCR beta V segments showed up in productive rearrangements about 87% or about 30% of the time in an earlier analysis of approximately 640 of the donors. According to the authors, the approach could potentially be generalized to other disease states and immunological phenotypes. The earlier analysis of 587 of the donors excluded roughly 16 rarely observed V segments, including chromosome 9 orphons, because counts were too low. Cytomegalovirus status was reported to be diagnosed by the classifier with high specificity and sensitivity in both the original and validation cohorts. Correlated functional status among segregating V segments might reflect linkage disequilibrium, but an unknown experimental factor could not be ruled out. Because some donors lacked HLA typing at each locus, the association tests relied only on the typed subset. A further reported finding was that TCR beta sequences accurately predicted the HLA-A and HLA-B alleles for most subjects in the first cohort. A group of highly shared sequence variants was considered likely to be a technical artifact of the sequencing pipeline. According to a later genetic analysis, donors in an Asian-associated ancestry cluster had fewer N-insertions in productive TCRs than the approximately 700-donor mean.

Library preparation used the immunoSEQ multiplex PCR assay. A mixture of 60 forward primers for TCR Vbeta segments and 13 reverse primers for TCR Jbeta segments was used in the multiplex PCR. The CDR3 region of rearranged TCR beta genes was amplified from genomic DNA by a multiplex PCR assay. The amplified TCR beta libraries were sequenced on the Illumina HiSeq System as 87-base-pair reads. The source study handled its data this way. Across the 670 or so repertoires, a later analysis counted tens of millions of unique TCR beta chains, 9.5 million to 12 million of which were shared by at least two donors. A nearest-neighbor algorithm error-corrected the raw reads and collapsed the reads into unique sequences, merging closely related sequences to remove PCR and sequencing errors. CDR3 sequences were aligned to IMGT reference sequences to assign V, D and J gene segments. For a sequence to be retained, at least a six-nucleotide match to both a V gene segment and a J gene segment was required. Rearrangements were classified as productive when the CDR3 lacked stop codons and remained in frame with V and J, and all other rearrangements were classified as non-productive. CDR3 was defined by IMGT convention, running from the second conserved V-encoded cysteine to the conserved J-encoded phenylalanine. The earlier analysis of fewer than 750 of the donors excluded sequences that lacked an unambiguous match to a single V gene segment. An earlier analysis of a few hundred of the donors called V segments functional above 56.7% productive rearrangements and segregating when the between-donor standard deviation exceeded 5%. To diagnose cytomegalovirus status from the catalog of TCR beta chain sequences, a statistical classification framework was built. V and J gene assignment, in a later analysis, came from comparing TCR nucleotide sequences with IMGT/GENE-DB human TR gene sequences. Using the TCRdist pipeline, a later analysis assigned CDR3 sequences along with most-parsimonious VDJ recombination scenarios. A later analysis defined each TCR beta chain by its CDR3 amino acid sequence plus V-gene family, and excluded reads lacking a unique V-gene family. A later analysis removed over 500 highly shared, low-generation-probability nucleotide sequences to deal with suspected cross-contamination and a sequencing artifact. In a later analysis, a clonal expansion index for each public chain was calculated from normalized within-repertoire ranks of inferred template counts. In a later analysis, generation probabilities were computed with a VDJ recombination model fitted to out-of-frame rearrangements, and the resulting probabilities were checked against IGoR. Hypergeometric tests were used in a later analysis to score TCR-TCR, TCR-HLA and TCR-CMV co-occurrence, with a repertoire-size bias correction applied to the TCR pairs. To estimate false discovery rates, a later analysis permuted the HLA or CMV assignments 20 times. In a later analysis, co-occurring TCRs were grouped with DBSCAN, and TCRdist sequence similarity was added when clustering was performed within HLA-allele-positive subsets. For co-occurrence clustering, repertoires with fewer than 30,000 or more than 120,000 public chains were excluded, along with five repertoires with anomalous nucleotide sharing. TCRdb holds this immuneACCESS table with in-frame rearrangements only. Some clones are missing; in checked studies, unresolved V genes explain under half, and the rest has no known cause. V and J calls and clone size are copied from that table; D and trimming were computed from the DNA. The sample has about 200,000 clones on record, 75% to 80% of them singletons. The top ten constitute 2.1% of the sample.

The cohort comprised hundreds of healthy bone marrow donors. All cohort members were sampled while nominally healthy, although unrecorded immune exposures were likely present. The donor tested CMV seropositive, placing the donor among the roughly 300 seropositive members of the cohort. Every donor gave a peripheral blood sample, and the peripheral blood mononuclear cells from that sample were used for TCR beta sequencing. The Qiagen DNeasy Blood Extraction Kit was used to extract genomic DNA from the blood cell samples. CDR1 and CDR2 are drawn from the germline V gene: SQVTM, ANQGSEA. The CDR3 runs 16 amino acids, cysteine and phenylalanine included. Only the CDR3 region is kept as DNA, spanning 48 bases read in frame from base 1. V ends up 1 base short and J 9 bases short, with an unmatched junction base count of 15. To note about this clone: It has no known antigen specificity. No base quality values were provided; no much bigger clone lies one nucleotide off.

The specimen was PBMCs. The chain is assembled from TRBV29-1 and TRBJ2-1; a stretch of 7 junction bases matches TRBD2. The TCR comes from a woman aged 30 to 39 in good health and CMV-seropositive. The DNA reads TGCAGCGTTGAAGCCACCCCCGAAGGGAGGGTGGGTGAGCAGTTCTTC. Translated, this is CSVEATPEGRVGEQFF.